This T cell receptor (beta chain) appears in the sequencing data of a study of CD8 T cells in Susac syndrome. Random hexamers were used to reverse transcribe an amount of 0.5 to 1 ug RNA. By means of immunoSEQ multiplex PCR, TCR beta CDR3 spanning 54 Vbeta and 13 Jbeta underwent amplification. MiXCR, run by TCRdb on the immunoSEQ multiplex PCR reads, gives a single entry per CDR3 protein. Of approximately 190,000 distinct CDR3 sequences detected, nearly 97% appear once; the ten largest clones hold 0.098%. CDR1 and CDR2 (germline): SGHDN, FVKESK. V was clipped by 5 bases and J by 3 bases, with 13 bases between them. This CDR3 is 14 amino acids long.

The sample taken for sequencing was CD4+ T cells from PBMCs. The TCR comes from a human donor with Susac syndrome. This chain joins TRBV14 and TRBJ1-2; D gene ambiguous. The CDR3: CASSGPRFDYGYTF. CDR3 bases: TGTGCCAGCAGCGGCCCGAGGTTCGACTATGGCTACACCTTC.